The 17 T cell receptor beta chains below come from one sample, sequenced in a study of a mutant IDH1 vaccine in newly diagnosed glioma. Indicated time point: week 23, last vaccination. The study gave 300 ug of mutant IDH1 20-mer peptide per vaccine dose, with topical imiquimod. For these TCRs, the target antigens are not known. Sequencing was performed with immunoSEQ multiplex PCR; in TCRdb, only in-frame clones are kept and a portion is missing. Found here are 29,000 or so clones, about 85% of them singletons; the top ten hold 8.2%. This specimen was PBMCs, taken from a glioma patient whose treatment included an IDH1 peptide vaccine. The receptors stem from a woman under 30 with glioma.

V and J are TRBV4-1 and TRBJ2-3; 8 bases map to TRBD2. This CDR3 is built from 17 residues. V gave up 2 bases and J gave up 4 bases; unmatched junction bases: 11. Germline V gives CDR1 MGHRA, CDR2 YSYEKL. In DNA form, the CDR3 reads TGCGCCAGCAGCCAATTCCCCCTCCCGGGACTAGCAGATACGCAGTATTTT. Its translation: CASSQFPLPGLADTQYF.

J is TRBJ2-7 and V is TRBV5-1, with a possible D match to TRBD2 (5 bases). CDR1 and CDR2 from the germline V gene are SGHRS and YFSETQ. The CDR3 extends over 13 amino acids. V lost 0 bases and J 6 bases, leaving 10 bases between the germline ends. CDR3 in DNA: TGCGCCAGCAGCTTGGGGCAGGCGGGCGAGCAGTACTTC. Residues: CASSLGQAGEQYF.

This chain connects TRBV2 to TRBJ1-4; D ambiguous. Germline V lookup: CDR1 SNHLY, CDR2 FYNNEI. There are 15 residues in the CDR3. V was shortened by 3 bases and J by 7 bases, with 15 bases between the two germline ends. The CDR3 coding sequence is TGTGCCAGCAGTGATTCCGGGCCTGTAGGTGAAAAACTGTTTTTT. Encoded protein: CASSDSGPVGEKLFF.

The chain links TRBV10-3 to TRBJ1-1; 9 bases are a match to TRBD1. This CDR3 has 16 amino acids. Trimming removed 2 bases from V and 4 bases from J; junction bases left unmatched: 8. Germline CDR1 is ENHRY and CDR2 is SYGVKD. For the CDR3, the DNA is TGTGCCATCAGTGAGGCGGGACAGGGAGATGGCACTGAAGCTTTCTTT. Its translation is CAISEAGQGDGTEAFF.

The gene calls are TRBV7-9 and TRBJ2-3; TRBD2 is a possible D gene (5 bases). The CDR3 runs 16 residues. Looked up from germline, CDR1 is SEHNR and CDR2 is FQNEAQ (reference sequence). Trimming left V 0 bases short and J 6 bases short, with 16 bases between. The CDR3 loop reads CASSLALAKRSDTQYF. DNA of the CDR3: TGTGCCAGCAGCTTAGCGCTAGCTAAACGGTCGGATACGCAGTATTTT.

This clone was recorded once. The chain uses TRBV19 and TRBJ1-2, with 9 bases that match TRBD1. Losses at the gene ends were 10 bases for V and 2 bases for J; bases not matched to a gene: 8. The CDR3 length is 14 residues. Germline V lookup: CDR1 LNHDA, CDR2 SQIVND (reference sequence). The CDR3 DNA is TGTGCCATTGGGGAGACAGGGGGGAACTATGGCTACACCTTC. Encoded protein: CAIGETGGNYGYTF. Supplemented by reference TRBV19 and TRBJ1-2, the full variable domain reads DGGITQSPKYLFRKEGQNVTLSCEQNLNHDAMYWYRQDPGQGLRLIYYSQIVNDFQKGDIAEGYSVSREKKESFPLTVTSAQKNPTAFYLCAIGETGGNYGYTFGSGTRLTVV.

This sequence joins TRBV9 and TRBJ2-2, with 13 bases matching TRBD2. CDR1 is SGDLS and CDR2 is YYNGEE in the germline V gene. The CDR3 sequence is 19 residues long. Losses at the gene ends were 2 bases for V and 4 bases for J; bases not matched to a gene: 11. The CDR3 coding sequence is TGTGCCAGCAGCGTTTATGGACTAGCGGGAGCGCTGAGCACCGGGGAGCTGTTTTTT. Protein product: CASSVYGLAGALSTGELFF.

V is TRBV7-9 and J is TRBJ2-2, with 9 bases that match TRBD1. V shed 6 bases, J shed 7 bases, and the junction held 3 bases outside the gene matches. The CDR3 is made up of 13 amino acids. The germline V gene encodes CDR1 SEHNR and CDR2 FQNEAQ (reference sequence). The CDR3 region is CASRGQGSGELFF. As DNA, the CDR3 is TGTGCCAGCAGAGGACAGGGGAGCGGGGAGCTGTTTTTT.

The chain has TRBV13 and TRBJ2-5; D not certain. CDR1 and CDR2 from the germline V gene are PRHDT and FYEKMQ (reference sequence). This CDR3 is built from 14 residues. V was trimmed by 1 base and J by 2 bases, leaving 8 bases between them. The CDR3 region is CASSLEGIQETQYF. Written as DNA, the CDR3 is TGTGCCAGCAGCTTAGAGGGTATACAAGAGACCCAGTACTTC.

This clone has a handful of counts. The chain combines TRBV19 with TRBJ1-1; TRBD1 might be the D (6 bases). Germline CDR1 reads LNHDA; CDR2 reads SQIVND (reference sequence). Trimming shortened V by 6 bases and J by 5 bases, and 13 bases separated the two germline ends. The CDR3 totals 13 residues. The CDR3: CASRRTVGTEAFF. CDR3 nucleotides: TGTGCCAGTAGGAGGACAGTAGGTACTGAAGCTTTCTTT.

The chain couples TRBV5-6 to TRBJ1-2; 7 bases match TRBD1. J was trimmed by 8 bases and V by 4 bases; bases with no gene match: 8. Germline CDR1 SGHDT, CDR2 YYEEEE. The CDR3 extends over 13 amino acids. CDR3 amino acids: CASSPPAGGGYTF. In DNA, the CDR3 is TGTGCCAGCAGCCCACCCGCAGGGGGAGGCTACACCTTC.

This clone was detected a few times. The CDR3 sequence is CASSTYNEQFF. The CDR3 DNA reads TGTGCCAGCAGCACTTACAATGAGCAGTTCTTC. The chain recombines TRBV9 with TRBJ2-1; D gene uncertain. V was clipped by 4 bases and J by 4 bases, with 3 bases between them. The CDR3 contains 11 residues. Germline CDR1 SGDLS, CDR2 YYNGEE.

Here the CDR3 DNA reads TGTGCCAGCTCTCGGCTAGGCACTGAAGCTTTCTTT. Its protein is CASSRLGTEAFF. V gene TRBV9 combines with J gene TRBJ1-1; D gene ambiguous. The length of the CDR3 is 12 residues. Trimming shortened V by 7 bases and J by 4 bases, and 11 bases separated the two germline ends. CDR1 is SGDLS, CDR2 YYNGEE, per germline.

This chain joins TRBV4-1 and TRBJ1-1; 8 bases are shared with TRBD1. Germline V gene sequence: CDR1 MGHRA, CDR2 YSYEKL. With V trimmed by 6 bases and J by 3 bases, 9 bases remained unmatched. This CDR3 has 15 amino acids. CDR3 in amino acids: CASRSRLDRDTEAFF. Written as DNA, the CDR3 is TGCGCCAGCAGATCCCGTTTGGACAGGGACACTGAAGCTTTCTTT.

For the CDR3, the DNA is TGTGCCAGTAGTATGTTACAGGGAGGAAGACAGCCCCAGCATTTT. This sequence encodes CASSMLQGGRQPQHF. The chain carries TRBV19 and TRBJ1-5; maybe TRBD1 (6 bases). The V end was cut by 3 bases, the J end by 7 bases, with 16 bases between. There are 15 residues in the CDR3. Germline-derived CDR1 and CDR2 are LNHDA and SQIVND (reference sequence).

The chain links TRBV19 to TRBJ2-5; maybe TRBD2 (5 bases). The germline V gene encodes CDR1 LNHDA and CDR2 SQIVND (reference sequence). The V end lost 3 bases, the J end lost 4 bases, and 9 bases lay between the germline ends. The CDR3 length is 13 residues. The CDR3 region is CASSITRGETQYF. The CDR3 coding sequence is TGTGCCAGTAGTATTACTCGGGGAGAGACCCAGTACTTC.

This chain joins TRBV10-3 and TRBJ1-4, with D possibly being TRBD1 (6 bases). Germline V gene lookup returns CDR1 ENHRY and CDR2 SYGVKD. The V end was cut by 6 bases, the J end by 5 bases, with 13 bases between. The CDR3 is 14 amino acids. The CDR3 coding sequence is TGTGCCATCAGGAAGGGGGGCGAGAATGAAAAACTGTTTTTT. The encoded protein is CAIRKGGENEKLFF.